This T cell receptor beta chain was profiled in a study of CD8 T cells in ankylosing spondylitis. TCRdb called the 5' RACE reads again in MiXCR, with one record for every CDR3 protein. The sample lists about 240,000 distinct CDR3 sequences; approximately 9% were seen once. This clonotype was recorded many times. Its antigen is as yet unknown. Findings of the study overall: A TCR beta motif of 8 or 9 highly homologous variants appeared characteristic of ankylosing spondylitis blood. CD8+ disease-linked clones were present at relatively low frequencies in blood.

The CDR3 runs to 11 residues. Trimming cost V 6 bases and J 6 bases, with 7 bases left between them. The V call is TRBV12-3 or TRBV12-4, the J call TRBJ2-3; D remains ambiguous. Sample: blood, either unsorted or a sorted T cell fraction (not recorded which). The sequence came from a male donor with ankylosing spondylitis or in good health (not recorded which). The CDR3 reads CASRGWDTQYF. CDR3 DNA: TGTGCCAGCAGGGGCTGGGATACGCAGTATTTT.